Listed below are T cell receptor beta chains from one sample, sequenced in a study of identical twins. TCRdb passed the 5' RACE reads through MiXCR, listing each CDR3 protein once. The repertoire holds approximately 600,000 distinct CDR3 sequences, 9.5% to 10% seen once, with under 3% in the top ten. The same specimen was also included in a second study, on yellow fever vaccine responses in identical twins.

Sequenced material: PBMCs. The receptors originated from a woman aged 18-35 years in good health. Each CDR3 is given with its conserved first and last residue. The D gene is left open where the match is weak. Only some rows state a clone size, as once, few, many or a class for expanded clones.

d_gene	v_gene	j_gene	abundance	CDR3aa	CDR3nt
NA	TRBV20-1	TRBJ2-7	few	CSARQGGTGRKYEQYF	TGCAGTGCTAGACAAGGGGGAACCGGGAGAAAATACGAGCAGTACTTC
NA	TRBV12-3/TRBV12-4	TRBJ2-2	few	CASTPTGTGELFF	TGTGCCAGCACCCCGACCGGGACCGGGGAGCTGTTTTTT
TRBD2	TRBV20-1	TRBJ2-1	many	CSARDLAGPYNEQFF	TGCAGTGCTAGAGATTTAGCGGGCCCCTACAATGAGCAGTTCTTC
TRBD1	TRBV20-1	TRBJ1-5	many	CSASDNGQGGNQPQHF	TGCAGTGCTAGTGACAACGGACAGGGAGGCAATCAGCCCCAGCATTTT
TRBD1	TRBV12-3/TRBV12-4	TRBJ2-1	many	CASSEQGAISYNEQFF	TGTGCCAGCAGTGAACAGGGGGCAATCTCCTACAATGAGCAGTTCTTC
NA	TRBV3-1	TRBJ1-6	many	CASSQGTAMGSPLHF	TGTGCCAGCAGCCAAGGGACCGCAATGGGATCACCCCTCCACTTT
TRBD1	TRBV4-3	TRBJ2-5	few	CASSQRDRGSETQYF	TGCGCCAGCAGCCAACGGGACAGGGGATCGGAGACCCAGTACTTC
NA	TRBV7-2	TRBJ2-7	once	CASSLGVQVEQYF	TGTGCCAGCAGCTTAGGGGTGCAAGTGGAGCAGTACTTC
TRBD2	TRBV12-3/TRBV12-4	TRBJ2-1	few	CASTKSGGNEQFF	TGTGCCAGCACCAAGAGCGGGGGCAATGAGCAGTTCTTC
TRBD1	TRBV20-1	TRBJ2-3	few	CSTRIGGGSDTQYF	TGCAGCACGAGAATAGGGGGCGGCTCAGATACGCAGTATTTT
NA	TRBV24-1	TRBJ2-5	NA	CATSEPLGRQGQETQYF	TGTGCCACCAGTGAGCCACTTGGGAGGCAGGGGCAAGAGACCCAGTACTTC
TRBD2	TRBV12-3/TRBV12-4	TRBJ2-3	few	CASSLKASGDTQYF	TGTGCCAGCAGTTTAAAGGCTAGCGGGGATACGCAGTATTTT
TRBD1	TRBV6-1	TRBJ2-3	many	CASRTGSPDTQYF	TGTGCCAGCAGGACAGGGAGTCCAGATACGCAGTATTTT
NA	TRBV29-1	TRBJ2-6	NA	CSVPKGYGANVLTF	TGCAGCGTTCCTAAGGGGTACGGGGCCAACGTCCTGACTTTC
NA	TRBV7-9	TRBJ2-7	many	CASSHTTGRNYEQYF	TGTGCCAGCAGCCATACGACAGGCCGAAACTACGAGCAGTACTTC
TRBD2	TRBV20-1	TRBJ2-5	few	CSAGSGMRETQYF	TGCAGTGCTGGTAGCGGGATGAGGGAGACCCAGTACTTC